This TCR beta chain was identified in a study of T cell responses to AZD1222 COVID-19 vaccine. Comment on this clone: As yet, its antigen is unknown.

Study-wide findings and caveats: Donors skewed white British and female; clonal diversity was possibly underestimated.

Some clones are missing from TCRdb's copy, which holds only in-frame ones; the method was immunoSEQ multiplex PCR. The sample lists 120,000 to 150,000 clones, 80% to 95% occurring once. The sequencing used peripheral blood, collected on day 0 of AZD1222 vaccination. This receptor was taken from an adult in good health.

The CDR3 region has the DNA TGTGCCACCAGTGATGGCCCAGCGGGGAGGTTCTACAATGAGCAGTTCTTC. It encodes CATSDGPAGRFYNEQFF. The chain joins TRBV24-1 to TRBJ2-1, with 7 nucleotides matching TRBD2. Germline V gene sequence: CDR1 KGHDR, CDR2 SFDVKD. CDR3 length: 17 amino acids. The V segment lost 3 bases and the J segment 3 bases; nucleotides outside the gene matches: 10.